This T cell receptor (beta chain) was identified in a study of cytomegalovirus exposure and HLA in healthy donors. Looking at the study overall: A subsequent analysis reported that the 95 to 150 validation repertoires were produced on the same platform that had also been used for the 550 to 750 first-cohort repertoires.

Using immunoSEQ multiplex PCR, the repertoire was profiled, and TCRdb retains in-frame clones only, with some absent. Of around 80,000 clones listed, approximately 96% are singletons. The specimen sequenced was PBMCs. The TCR originated in a woman under 30 in good health and CMV-seronegative.

The CDR3 here is CATTGTGVLSSGYTF. As DNA, the CDR3 is TGTGCCACGACCGGGACAGGGGTTCTTTCATCTGGCTACACCTTC. V and J are TRBV19 and TRBJ1-2; TRBD1 matches at 10 bases. This CDR3 is 15 amino acids long. Germline CDR1 is LNHDA and CDR2 is SQIVND (reference sequence). After removal of 10 bases from V and 7 bases from J, the junction contained 15 bases not matched to a gene.